This section outlines one T cell receptor beta chain sequence together with its context. No antigen is known for it. Genomic DNA (from each subset) was split evenly across several immunoSEQ plates. The repertoire was sequenced with immunoSEQ multiplex PCR; TCRdb's copy has only in-frame clones and lacks some. The data contain over a million clones, approximately 98.5% of them singletons. These data come from a study of shared clonotypes between healthy human individuals. At the level of the study: Three CD4 naive, three CD4 memory, two CD8 naive and one CD8 memory plate were used per donor. Study-level points and caveats: Clonotype sharing among donors was thought likely to change with sequencing depth.

This CDR3 comprises 14 residues. The V gene end was trimmed by 5 bases and the J gene end by 4 bases; junction bases not matched to a gene: 4. Germline V gives CDR1 KGHSH, CDR2 LQKENI. The V gene is TRBV18, the J gene TRBJ1-5, with 8 bases matching TRBD1. Sequencing input: naive CD4+ T cells sorted from blood. Subset: CD45RA+ positively selected. This clonotype was obtained from a man between 25 and 39 years old in good health. CDR3 coding DNA: TGTGCCAGCTCAGAGCGACAGGGGAATCAGCCCCAGCATTTT. This sequence encodes CASSERQGNQPQHF.